This TCR beta chain was identified in a study of identical twins. Points from the study as a whole: Fewer insertions marked abundant cord blood beta clonotypes; young adult naive trended weakly, memory not at all. Not following the same donors, the study drew its conclusions from cross-sectional statistical analysis. Analyses based on zero insertions could be partly confounded by invariant MAIT and iNKT cells.

The CDR3 runs 16 residues. Trimming cost V 6 bases and J 0 bases; bases outside gene matches: 11. Germline values: CDR1 SQVTM, CDR2 ANQGSEA. Of note for this clonotype: The antigen is not known.

MiXCR, run by TCRdb on the 5' RACE reads, gives a single entry per CDR3 protein. This sample yields approximately 500,000 distinct CDR3 sequences, of which 13% to 15% are seen a single time; roughly 0.42% belongs to the top ten. Only healthy Caucasians were enrolled as donors. The data also belong to a second study, concerning yellow fever vaccine responses in identical twins.

Sequencing used CD4+ T cells sorted from blood. The source is a woman between 18 and 29 years old in good health. V gene TRBV29-1 combines with J gene TRBJ2-1; 7 bases are a match to TRBD2. The CDR3 here is CSVKRLAESSYNEQFF. CDR3 nucleotides: TGCAGCGTCAAAAGGCTAGCGGAGAGCTCCTACAATGAGCAGTTCTTC.